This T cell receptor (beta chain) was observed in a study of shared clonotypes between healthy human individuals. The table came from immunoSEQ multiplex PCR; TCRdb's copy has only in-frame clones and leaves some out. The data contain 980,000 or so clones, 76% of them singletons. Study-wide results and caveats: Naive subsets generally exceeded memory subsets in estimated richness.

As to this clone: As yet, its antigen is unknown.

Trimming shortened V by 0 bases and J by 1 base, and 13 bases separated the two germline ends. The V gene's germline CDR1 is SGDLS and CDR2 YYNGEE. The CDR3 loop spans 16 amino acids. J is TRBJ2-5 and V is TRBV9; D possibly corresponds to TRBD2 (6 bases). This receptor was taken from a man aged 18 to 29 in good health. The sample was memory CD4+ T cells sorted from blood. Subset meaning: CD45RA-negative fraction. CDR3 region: CASSVGVRDFQETQYF. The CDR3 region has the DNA TGTGCCAGCAGCGTAGGGGTTCGGGACTTCCAAGAGACCCAGTACTTC.